Listed below are T cell receptor beta chains from one sample, sequenced in a study of control samples from healthy donors and cancer patients. TCRdb's table, derived via immunoSEQ multiplex PCR, lists solely in-frame clones and lacks some. The profile shows around 30,000 clones, just over 90% of them singletons. The sequenced material came from PBMCs. All receptors come from a man in his forties or fifties with lung cancer. Both conserved end residues are part of each CDR3. Fields, in order: CDR3 protein, CDR3 DNA, D gene, J gene, V gene. The D gene is left open where the match is weak.

CDR3 protein: CSASWDPAIDEQFF
CDR3 DNA: TGCAGTGCTAGTTGGGACCCAGCCATTGATGAGCAGTTCTTC
D gene: NA
J gene: TRBJ2-1
V gene: TRBV20-1

CDR3 protein: CASSWGQGVGYEQYF
CDR3 DNA: TGTGCCAGCAGCTGGGGACAGGGGGTTGGGTACGAGCAGTACTTC
D gene: TRBD1
J gene: TRBJ2-7
V gene: TRBV2

CDR3 protein: CASSPSAASTEAFF
CDR3 DNA: TGTGCCAGCAGCCCAAGTGCAGCCTCAACTGAAGCTTTCTTT
D gene: NA
J gene: TRBJ1-1
V gene: TRBV11-2

CDR3 protein: CASRLGTGVGYEQYF
CDR3 DNA: TGTGCAAGTCGCTTGGGGACAGGGGTGGGCTACGAGCAGTACTTC
D gene: NA
J gene: TRBJ2-7
V gene: TRBV12-2

CDR3 protein: CASSDSGATNEKLFF
CDR3 DNA: TGTGCCAGCAGTGACTCCGGAGCTACCAATGAAAAACTGTTTTTT
D gene: NA
J gene: TRBJ1-4
V gene: TRBV6-5

CDR3 protein: CASSYDGKDYGYTF
CDR3 DNA: TGTGCCAGCAGTTACGATGGGAAGGACTATGGCTACACCTTC
D gene: NA
J gene: TRBJ1-2
V gene: TRBV6-6

CDR3 protein: CASGDSFSGNTIYF
CDR3 DNA: TGTGCCAGCGGAGATTCCTTCTCTGGAAACACCATATATTTT
D gene: NA
J gene: TRBJ1-3
V gene: TRBV6-5

CDR3 protein: CASSPDRDTDTQYF
CDR3 DNA: TGTGCCAGCAGCCCGGACAGGGACACAGATACGCAGTATTTT
D gene: TRBD1
J gene: TRBJ2-3
V gene: TRBV11-2

CDR3 protein: CASSLHSLSGEQFF
CDR3 DNA: TGTGCCAGCAGCTTACATAGCCTCTCGGGTGAGCAGTTCTTC
D gene: NA
J gene: TRBJ2-1
V gene: TRBV7-9

CDR3 protein: CASSVLADSYNEQFF
CDR3 DNA: TGTGCCAGCAGCGTACTAGCGGACTCCTACAATGAGCAGTTCTTC
D gene: TRBD2
J gene: TRBJ2-1
V gene: TRBV9

CDR3 protein: CASSLAQGPDTQYF
CDR3 DNA: TGTGCCAGCAGCTTGGCCCAGGGGCCAGATACGCAGTATTTT
D gene: NA
J gene: TRBJ2-3
V gene: TRBV5-4

CDR3 protein: CASSFLNTEAFF
CDR3 DNA: TGTGCCAGCAGCTTTCTAAACACTGAAGCTTTCTTT
D gene: NA
J gene: TRBJ1-1
V gene: TRBV7-3

CDR3 protein: CASSPDRVGTGELFF
CDR3 DNA: TGTGCCAGCAGCCCGGACAGGGTTGGCACCGGGGAGCTGTTTTTT
D gene: TRBD1
J gene: TRBJ2-2
V gene: TRBV5-8

CDR3 protein: CATQTGTGGNEQFF
CDR3 DNA: TGTGCCACACAAACCGGGACAGGGGGCAATGAGCAGTTCTTC
D gene: TRBD1
J gene: TRBJ2-1
V gene: TRBV10-3

CDR3 protein: CAIRGLTGDSYEQYF
CDR3 DNA: TGTGCCATCAGGGGTTTAACAGGTGACTCCTACGAGCAGTACTTC
D gene: NA
J gene: TRBJ2-7
V gene: TRBV10-3

CDR3 protein: CASIEETTYEQYF
CDR3 DNA: TGTGCCAGCATCGAAGAGACCACCTACGAGCAGTACTTC
D gene: NA
J gene: TRBJ2-7
V gene: TRBV25-1

CDR3 protein: CASSLVQQNTGELFF
CDR3 DNA: TGTGCCAGCAGCTTAGTGCAGCAGAACACCGGGGAGCTGTTTTTT
D gene: NA
J gene: TRBJ2-2
V gene: TRBV11-1

CDR3 protein: CASKRGWNTEAFF
CDR3 DNA: TGTGCCAGTAAACGAGGCTGGAACACTGAAGCTTTCTTT
D gene: NA
J gene: TRBJ1-1
V gene: TRBV19

CDR3 protein: CASSRSGTGSTDTQYF
CDR3 DNA: TGTGCCAGCAGTCGATCCGGGACAGGGTCCACAGATACGCAGTATTTT
D gene: TRBD1
J gene: TRBJ2-3
V gene: TRBV28

CDR3 protein: CASSPRGGSGGANEQFF
CDR3 DNA: TGTGCCAGCAGCCCCCGCGGGGGGAGCGGGGGAGCAAATGAGCAGTTCTTC
D gene: TRBD2
J gene: TRBJ2-1
V gene: TRBV9

CDR3 protein: CASSPTTRDGYTF
CDR3 DNA: TGTGCCAGCTCACCTACGACAAGGGATGGCTACACCTTC
D gene: NA
J gene: TRBJ1-2
V gene: TRBV18

CDR3 protein: CASDVAGGEETQYF
CDR3 DNA: TGTGCCAGCGACGTCGCAGGGGGTGAGGAGACCCAGTACTTC
D gene: TRBD1
J gene: TRBJ2-5
V gene: TRBV3-1/TRBV3-2